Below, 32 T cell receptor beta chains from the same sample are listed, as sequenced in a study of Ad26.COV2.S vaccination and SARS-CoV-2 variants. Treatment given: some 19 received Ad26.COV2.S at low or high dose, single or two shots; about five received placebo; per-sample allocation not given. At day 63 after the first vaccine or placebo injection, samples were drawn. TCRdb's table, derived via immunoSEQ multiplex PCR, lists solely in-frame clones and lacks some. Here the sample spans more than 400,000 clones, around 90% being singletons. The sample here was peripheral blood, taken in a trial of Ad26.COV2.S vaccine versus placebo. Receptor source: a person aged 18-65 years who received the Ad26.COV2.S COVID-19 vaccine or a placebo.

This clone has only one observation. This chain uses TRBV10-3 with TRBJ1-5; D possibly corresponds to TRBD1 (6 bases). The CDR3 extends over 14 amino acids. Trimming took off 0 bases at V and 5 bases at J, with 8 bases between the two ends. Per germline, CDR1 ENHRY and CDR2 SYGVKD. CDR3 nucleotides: TGTGCCATCAGTGAGTCCAGGGGCGATCAGCCCCAGCATTTT. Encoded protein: CAISESRGDQPQHF.

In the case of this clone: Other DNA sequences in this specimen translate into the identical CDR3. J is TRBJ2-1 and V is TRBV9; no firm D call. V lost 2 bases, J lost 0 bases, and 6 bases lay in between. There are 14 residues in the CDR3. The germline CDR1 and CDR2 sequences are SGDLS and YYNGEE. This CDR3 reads CASSVASSYNEQFF. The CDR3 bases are TGTGCCAGCAGCGTGGCGAGCTCCTACAATGAGCAGTTCTTC.

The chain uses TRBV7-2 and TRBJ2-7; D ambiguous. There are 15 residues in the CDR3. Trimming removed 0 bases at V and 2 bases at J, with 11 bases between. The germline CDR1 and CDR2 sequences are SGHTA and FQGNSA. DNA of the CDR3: TGTGCCAGCAGCTTAGCAGGGTCGCCGACCTACGAGCAGTACTTC. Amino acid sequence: CASSLAGSPTYEQYF.

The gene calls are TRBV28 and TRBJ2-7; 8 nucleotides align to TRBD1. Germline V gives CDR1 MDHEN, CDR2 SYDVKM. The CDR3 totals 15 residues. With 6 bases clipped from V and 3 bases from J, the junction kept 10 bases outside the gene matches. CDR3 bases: TGTGCCAGCAGGGGGACAGGAACCCCCCTCTACGAGCAGTACTTC. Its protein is CASRGTGTPLYEQYF.

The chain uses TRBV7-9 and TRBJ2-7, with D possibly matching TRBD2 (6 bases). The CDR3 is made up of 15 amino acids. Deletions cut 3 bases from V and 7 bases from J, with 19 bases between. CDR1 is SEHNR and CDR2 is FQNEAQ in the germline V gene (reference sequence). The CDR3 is CASSFGGERVGEQYF. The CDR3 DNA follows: TGTGCCAGCAGCTTTGGAGGAGAGCGGGTGGGTGAGCAGTACTTC.

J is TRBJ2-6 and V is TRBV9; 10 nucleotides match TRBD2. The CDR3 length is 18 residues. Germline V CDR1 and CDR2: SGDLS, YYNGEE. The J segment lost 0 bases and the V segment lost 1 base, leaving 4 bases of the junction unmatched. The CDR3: CASSVTSGMNSGANVLTF. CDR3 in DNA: TGTGCCAGCAGCGTAACTAGCGGGATGAACTCTGGGGCCAACGTCCTGACTTTC. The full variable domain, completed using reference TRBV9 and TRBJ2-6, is DSGVTQTPKHLITATGQRVTLRCSPRSGDLSVYWYQQSLDQGLQFLIQYYNGEERAKGNILERFSAQQFPDLHSELNLSSLELGDSALYFCASSVTSGMNSGANVLTFGAGSRLTVL.

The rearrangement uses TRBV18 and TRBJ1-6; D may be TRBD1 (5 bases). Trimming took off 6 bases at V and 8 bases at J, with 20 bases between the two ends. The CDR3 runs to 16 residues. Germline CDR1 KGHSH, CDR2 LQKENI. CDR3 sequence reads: CASSIRAPGTDSPLHF. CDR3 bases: TGTGCCAGCTCCATAAGAGCTCCCGGGACTGATTCACCCCTCCACTTT.

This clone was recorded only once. For the CDR3, the DNA is TGTGCCAGCAGCTTCATTCTTATAGAAGAGACCCAGTACTTC. Its translation: CASSFILIEETQYF. V gene TRBV7-2 combines with J gene TRBJ2-5; the D is unclear. The CDR3 has 14 amino acids. The V and J ends lost 3 bases and 3 bases respectively, with 11 bases between them. Germline loops: CDR1 SGHTA, CDR2 FQGNSA.

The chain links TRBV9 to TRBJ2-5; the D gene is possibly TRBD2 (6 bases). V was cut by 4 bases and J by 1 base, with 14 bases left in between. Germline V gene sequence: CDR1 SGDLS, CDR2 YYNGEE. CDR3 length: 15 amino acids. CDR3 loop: CASSLNPGGQETQYF. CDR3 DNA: TGTGCCAGCAGCTTAAACCCCGGGGGCCAAGAGACCCAGTACTTC. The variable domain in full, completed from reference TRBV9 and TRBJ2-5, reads DSGVTQTPKHLITATGQRVTLRCSPRSGDLSVYWYQQSLDQGLQFLIQYYNGEERAKGNILERFSAQQFPDLHSELNLSSLELGDSALYFCASSLNPGGQETQYFGPGTRLLVL.

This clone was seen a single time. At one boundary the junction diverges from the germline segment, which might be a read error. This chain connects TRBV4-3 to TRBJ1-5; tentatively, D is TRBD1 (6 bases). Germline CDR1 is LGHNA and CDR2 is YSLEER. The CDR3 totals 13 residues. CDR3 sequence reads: CTSSQDRGAPQHF. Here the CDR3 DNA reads TGCACCAGCAGCCAAGATCGGGGGGCTCCCCAGCATTTT.

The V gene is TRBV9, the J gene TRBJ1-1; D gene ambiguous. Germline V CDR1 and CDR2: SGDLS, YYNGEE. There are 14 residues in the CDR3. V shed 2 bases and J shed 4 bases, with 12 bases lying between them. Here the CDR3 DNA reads TGTGCCAGCAGCGTCTACTTCCAAGGCACTGAAGCTTTCTTT. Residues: CASSVYFQGTEAFF.

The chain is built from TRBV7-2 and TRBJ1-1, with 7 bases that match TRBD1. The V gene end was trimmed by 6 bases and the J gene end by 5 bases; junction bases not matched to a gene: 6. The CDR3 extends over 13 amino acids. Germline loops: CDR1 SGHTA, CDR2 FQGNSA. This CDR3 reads CASRPGGLTEAFF. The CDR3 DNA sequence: TGTGCCAGCAGGCCAGGGGGGTTAACTGAAGCTTTCTTT.

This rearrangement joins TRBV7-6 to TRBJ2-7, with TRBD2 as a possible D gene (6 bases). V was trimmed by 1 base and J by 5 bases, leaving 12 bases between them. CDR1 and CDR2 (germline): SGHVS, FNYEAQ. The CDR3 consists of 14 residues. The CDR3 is CASSLELAFDEQYF. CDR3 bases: TGTGCCAGCAGCTTAGAACTAGCCTTCGACGAGCAGTACTTC.

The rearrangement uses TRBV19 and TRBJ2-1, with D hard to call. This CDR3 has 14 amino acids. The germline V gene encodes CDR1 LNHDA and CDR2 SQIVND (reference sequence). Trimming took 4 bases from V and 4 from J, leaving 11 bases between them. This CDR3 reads CASSSRRLYNEQFF. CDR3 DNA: TGTGCCAGTAGTAGTCGGAGACTTTACAATGAGCAGTTCTTC.

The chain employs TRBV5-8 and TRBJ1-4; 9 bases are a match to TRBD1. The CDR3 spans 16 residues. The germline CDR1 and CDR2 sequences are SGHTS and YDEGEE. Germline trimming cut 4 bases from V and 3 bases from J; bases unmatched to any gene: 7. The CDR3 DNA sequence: TGTGCCAGCAGCCCAGGGACAGGGTCATCTAATGAAAAACTGTTTTTT. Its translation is CASSPGTGSSNEKLFF.

CDR3 region: CASSLTAGVSNEQFF. The CDR3 DNA follows: TGTGCCAGCAGCTTAACCGCGGGAGTGTCAAATGAGCAGTTCTTC. The chain recombines TRBV7-3 with TRBJ2-1; 7 bases are a match to TRBD2. The CDR3 extends over 15 amino acids. J lost 7 bases, V lost 0 bases, and 6 bases had no gene match. The germline V gene has CDR1 SGHTA and CDR2 FQGTGA.

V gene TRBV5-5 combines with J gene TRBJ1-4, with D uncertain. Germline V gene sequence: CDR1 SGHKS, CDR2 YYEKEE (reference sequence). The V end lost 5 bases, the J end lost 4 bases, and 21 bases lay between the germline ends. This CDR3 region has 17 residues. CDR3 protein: CASSPRFPIAHNEKLFF. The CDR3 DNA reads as TGTGCCAGCAGTCCTAGGTTTCCCATCGCTCATAATGAAAAACTGTTTTTT.

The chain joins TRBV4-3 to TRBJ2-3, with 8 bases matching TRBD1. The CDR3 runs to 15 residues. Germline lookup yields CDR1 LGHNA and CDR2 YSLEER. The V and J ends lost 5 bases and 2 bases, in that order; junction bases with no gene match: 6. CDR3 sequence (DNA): TGCGCCAGCAGCGTCACGGACAGGGACACAGATACGCAGTATTTT. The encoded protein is CASSVTDRDTDTQYF.

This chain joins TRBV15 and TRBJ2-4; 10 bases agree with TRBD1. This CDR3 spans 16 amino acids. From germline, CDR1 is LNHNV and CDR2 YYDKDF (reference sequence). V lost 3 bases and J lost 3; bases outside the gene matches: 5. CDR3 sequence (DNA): TGTGCCACCAGCAGGGACAGGGGGAAAGTCAAAAACATTCAGTACTTC. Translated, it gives CATSRDRGKVKNIQYF.

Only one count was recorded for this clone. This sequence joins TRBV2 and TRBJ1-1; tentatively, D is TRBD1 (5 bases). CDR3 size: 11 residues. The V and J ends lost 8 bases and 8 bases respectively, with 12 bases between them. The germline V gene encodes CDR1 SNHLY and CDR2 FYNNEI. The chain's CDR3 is CASVTREEAFF. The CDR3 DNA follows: TGTGCCAGCGTTACCAGGGAAGAAGCTTTCTTT.

CDR3 loop: CASSLANKGSGETQYF. Here the CDR3 DNA reads TGTGCCAGCAGCTTGGCTAATAAGGGTAGCGGAGAGACCCAGTACTTC. The chain combines TRBV5-6 with TRBJ2-5, with D possibly being TRBD2 (6 bases). This CDR3 has 16 amino acids. Per germline, CDR1 SGHDT and CDR2 YYEEEE. Trimming took 0 bases from V and 4 from J, leaving 16 bases between them.

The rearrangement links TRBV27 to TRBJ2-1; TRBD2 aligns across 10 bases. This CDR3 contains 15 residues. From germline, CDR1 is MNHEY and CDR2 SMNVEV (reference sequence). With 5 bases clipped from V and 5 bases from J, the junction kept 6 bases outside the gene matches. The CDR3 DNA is TGTGCCAGCAGTCAGCTAGCGGGAGTGGACAATGAGCAGTTCTTC. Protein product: CASSQLAGVDNEQFF.

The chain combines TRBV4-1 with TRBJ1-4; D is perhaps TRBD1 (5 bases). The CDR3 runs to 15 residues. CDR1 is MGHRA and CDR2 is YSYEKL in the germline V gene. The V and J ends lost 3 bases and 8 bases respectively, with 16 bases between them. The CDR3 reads CASSQGSGEGEKLFF. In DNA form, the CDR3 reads TGCGCCAGCAGCCAGGGATCGGGGGAAGGAGAAAAACTGTTTTTT.

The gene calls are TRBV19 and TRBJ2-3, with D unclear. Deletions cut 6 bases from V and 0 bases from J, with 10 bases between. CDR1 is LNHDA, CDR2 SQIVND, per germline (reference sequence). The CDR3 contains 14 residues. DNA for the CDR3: TGTGCCAGTAGCCGTCCTGCCAGCACAGATACGCAGTATTTT. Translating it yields CASSRPASTDTQYF.

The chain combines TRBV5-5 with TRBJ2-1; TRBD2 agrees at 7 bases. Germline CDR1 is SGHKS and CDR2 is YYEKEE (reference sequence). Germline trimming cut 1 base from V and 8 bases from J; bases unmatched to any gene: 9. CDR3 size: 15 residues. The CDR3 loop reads CASSLQPGGFDEQFF. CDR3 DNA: TGTGCCAGCAGCTTGCAGCCGGGGGGTTTTGATGAGCAGTTCTTC.

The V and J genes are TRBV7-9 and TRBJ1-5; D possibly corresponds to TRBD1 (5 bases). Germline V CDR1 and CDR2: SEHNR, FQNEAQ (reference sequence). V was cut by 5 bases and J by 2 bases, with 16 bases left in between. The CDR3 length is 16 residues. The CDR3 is CASSPGRGAGNQPQHF. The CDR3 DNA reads TGTGCCAGCAGCCCAGGGAGGGGCGCGGGCAATCAGCCCCAGCATTTT.

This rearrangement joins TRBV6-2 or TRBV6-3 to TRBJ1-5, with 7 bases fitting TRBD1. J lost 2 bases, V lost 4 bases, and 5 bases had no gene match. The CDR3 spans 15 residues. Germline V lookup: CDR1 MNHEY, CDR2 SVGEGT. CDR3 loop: CASSSDRSGNQPQHF. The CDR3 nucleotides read TGTGCCAGCAGTTCGGACAGGTCTGGCAATCAGCCCCAGCATTTT.

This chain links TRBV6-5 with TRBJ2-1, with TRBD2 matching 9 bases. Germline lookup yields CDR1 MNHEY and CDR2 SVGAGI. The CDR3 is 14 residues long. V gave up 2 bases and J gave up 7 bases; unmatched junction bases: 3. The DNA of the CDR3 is TGTGCCAGCAGTTACGGGACTAGCAGGAATGAGCAGTTCTTC. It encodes CASSYGTSRNEQFF.

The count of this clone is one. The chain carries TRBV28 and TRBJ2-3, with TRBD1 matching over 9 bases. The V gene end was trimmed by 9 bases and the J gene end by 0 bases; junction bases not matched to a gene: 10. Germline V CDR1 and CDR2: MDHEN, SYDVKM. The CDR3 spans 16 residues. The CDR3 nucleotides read TGTGCCAGTCGCACCGGGACAGGGTTTAGCACAGATACGCAGTATTTT. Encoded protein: CASRTGTGFSTDTQYF.

CDR3 residues: CATSDWDSNYGYTF. In nucleotides, the CDR3 is TGTGCCACCAGTGATTGGGATTCAAACTATGGCTACACCTTC. The rearrangement joins TRBV24-1 to TRBJ1-2; D is undetermined. Between the trimmed V and J ends, which lost 2 bases and 2 bases, there was a span of 8 bases. There are 14 residues in the CDR3. Germline-derived CDR1 and CDR2 are KGHDR and SFDVKD.

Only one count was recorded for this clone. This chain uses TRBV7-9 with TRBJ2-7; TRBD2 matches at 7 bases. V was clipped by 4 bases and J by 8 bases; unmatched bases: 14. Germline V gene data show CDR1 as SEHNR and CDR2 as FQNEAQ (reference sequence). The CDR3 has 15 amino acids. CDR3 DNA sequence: TGTGCCAGCAGCTCGGAACTAGCGCTTAAAGCCCAGCAGTACTTC. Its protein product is CASSSELALKAQQYF.

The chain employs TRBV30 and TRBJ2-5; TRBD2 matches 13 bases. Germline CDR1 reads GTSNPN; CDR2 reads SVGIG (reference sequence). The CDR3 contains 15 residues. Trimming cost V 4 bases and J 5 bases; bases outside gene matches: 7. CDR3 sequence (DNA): TGTGCCTGGAACAAGGGACTAGCGGGACTCGAGACCCAGTACTTC. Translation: CAWNKGLAGLETQYF.